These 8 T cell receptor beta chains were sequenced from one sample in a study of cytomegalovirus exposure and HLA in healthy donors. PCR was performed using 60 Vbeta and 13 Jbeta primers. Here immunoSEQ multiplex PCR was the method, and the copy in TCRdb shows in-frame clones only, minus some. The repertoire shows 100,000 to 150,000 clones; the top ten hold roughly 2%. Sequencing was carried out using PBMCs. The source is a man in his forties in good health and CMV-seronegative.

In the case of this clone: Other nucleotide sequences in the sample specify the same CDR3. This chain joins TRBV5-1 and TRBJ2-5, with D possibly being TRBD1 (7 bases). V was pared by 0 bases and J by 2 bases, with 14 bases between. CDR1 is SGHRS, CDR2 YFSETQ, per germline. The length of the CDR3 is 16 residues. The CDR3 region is CASSLAGGQPQETQYF. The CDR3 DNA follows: TGCGCCAGCAGCTTGGCCGGGGGACAGCCGCAAGAGACCCAGTACTTC.

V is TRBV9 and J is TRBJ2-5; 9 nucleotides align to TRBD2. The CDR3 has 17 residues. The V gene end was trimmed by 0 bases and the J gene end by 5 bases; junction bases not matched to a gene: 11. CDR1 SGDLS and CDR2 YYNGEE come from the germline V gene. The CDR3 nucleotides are TGTGCCAGCAGCGTAGGCAACAGCGGGAGGTACGGGGAGACCCAGTACTTC. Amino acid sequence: CASSVGNSGRYGETQYF.

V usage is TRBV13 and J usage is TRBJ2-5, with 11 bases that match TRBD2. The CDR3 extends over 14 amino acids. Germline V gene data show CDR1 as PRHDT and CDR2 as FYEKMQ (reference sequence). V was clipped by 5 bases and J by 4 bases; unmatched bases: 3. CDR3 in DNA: TGTGCCAGCAGCGGAGGGACTAGCGGAGAGACCCAGTACTTC. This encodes CASSGGTSGETQYF.

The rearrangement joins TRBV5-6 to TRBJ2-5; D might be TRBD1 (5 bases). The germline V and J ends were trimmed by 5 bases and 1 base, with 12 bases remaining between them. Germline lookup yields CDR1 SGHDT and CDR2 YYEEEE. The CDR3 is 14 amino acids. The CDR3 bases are TGTGCCAGCAGTCCTACAGGACCCCAAGAGACCCAGTACTTC. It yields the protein CASSPTGPQETQYF.

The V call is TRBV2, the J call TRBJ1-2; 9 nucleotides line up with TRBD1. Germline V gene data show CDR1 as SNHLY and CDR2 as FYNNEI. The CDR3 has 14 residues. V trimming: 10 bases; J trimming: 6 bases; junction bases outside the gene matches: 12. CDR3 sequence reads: CATSRTGAIHGYTF. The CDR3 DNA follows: TGTGCCACCTCCCGGACAGGGGCGATTCATGGCTACACCTTC.

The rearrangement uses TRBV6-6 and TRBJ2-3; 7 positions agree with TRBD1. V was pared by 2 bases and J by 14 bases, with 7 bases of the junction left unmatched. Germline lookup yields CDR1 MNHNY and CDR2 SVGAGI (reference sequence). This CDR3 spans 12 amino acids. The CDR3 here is CASSYHGQVTYF. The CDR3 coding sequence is TGTGCCAGCAGTTACCACGGACAGGTTACGTATTTT.

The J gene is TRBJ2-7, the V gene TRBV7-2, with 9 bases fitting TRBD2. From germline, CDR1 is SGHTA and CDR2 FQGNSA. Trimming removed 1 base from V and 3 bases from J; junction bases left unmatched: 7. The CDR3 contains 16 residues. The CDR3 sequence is CASSLGWAGGYYEQYF. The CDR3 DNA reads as TGTGCCAGCAGCTTAGGTTGGGCGGGAGGGTACTACGAGCAGTACTTC.

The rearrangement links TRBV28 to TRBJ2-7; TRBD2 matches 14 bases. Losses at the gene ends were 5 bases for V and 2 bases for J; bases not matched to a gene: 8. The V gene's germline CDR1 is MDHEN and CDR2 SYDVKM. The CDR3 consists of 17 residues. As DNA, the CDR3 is TGTGCCAGCAGTCCCCTGGGACTAGCGGGAGCCGCCTACGAGCAGTACTTC. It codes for CASSPLGLAGAAYEQYF.